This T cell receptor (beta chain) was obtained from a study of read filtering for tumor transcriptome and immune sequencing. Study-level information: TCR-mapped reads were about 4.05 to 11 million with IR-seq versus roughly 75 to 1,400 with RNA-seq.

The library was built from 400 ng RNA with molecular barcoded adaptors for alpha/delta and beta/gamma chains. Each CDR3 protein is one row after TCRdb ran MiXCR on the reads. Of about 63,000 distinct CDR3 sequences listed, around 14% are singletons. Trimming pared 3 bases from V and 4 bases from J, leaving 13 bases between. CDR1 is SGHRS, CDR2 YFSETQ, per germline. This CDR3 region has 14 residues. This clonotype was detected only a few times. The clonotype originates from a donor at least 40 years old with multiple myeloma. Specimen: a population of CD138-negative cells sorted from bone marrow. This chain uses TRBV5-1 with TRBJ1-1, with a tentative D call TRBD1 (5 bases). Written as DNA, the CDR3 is TGCGCCAGCAGCTCCGACAGCCGGGGCACTGAAGCTTTCTTT. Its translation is CASSSDSRGTEAFF. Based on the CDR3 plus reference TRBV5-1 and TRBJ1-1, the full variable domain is KAGVTQTPRYLIKTRGQQVTLSCSPISGHRSVSWYQQTPGQGLQFLFEYFSETQRNKGNFPGRFSGRQFSNSRSEMNVSTLELGDSALYLCASSSDSRGTEAFFGQGTRLTVV.